This TCR beta chain was identified in a study of blood T cell repertoires in COVID-19. Some clones are missing from TCRdb's copy, which holds only in-frame ones; the method was immunoSEQ multiplex PCR. The sample includes roughly 250,000 clones, 80% to 90% of them seen just once. This TCR came from a woman between 40 and 50 years old who had been exposed to COVID-19. Sample: PBMCs or T cells enriched from blood (not recorded which).

CDR3: CASSQRAGLDTGELFF. The CDR3 region has the DNA TGCGCCAGCAGCCAAAGAGCGGGGTTAGACACCGGGGAGCTGTTTTTT. This chain connects TRBV4-3 to TRBJ2-2, with 7 bases matching TRBD2. After removal of 2 bases from V and 3 bases from J, the junction contained 6 bases not matched to a gene. The length of the CDR3 is 16 residues. CDR1 LGHNA and CDR2 YSLEER come from the germline V gene.